The rows below give T cell receptor beta chains drawn from one sample of a study of blood T cell repertoires in COVID-19. Measured with immunoSEQ multiplex PCR; TCRdb has only the in-frame clones, and not every one. The sample contains about 200,000 clones, around 86% of which appear only once. What was sequenced was peripheral blood. The receptor set was obtained from a man in his 60s who had recovered from COVID-19. The CDR3 runs from the conserved cysteine through the conserved F or W. Each record gives: J gene, V gene, clone size, D gene, CDR3 protein, CDR3 DNA. The D gene is left open where the match is weak. Some rows have no size entry. The others give once, few or many, or a class for an expanded clone.

TRBJ1-4	TRBV9	NA	NA	CASSVGGRGEKLFF	TGTGCCAGCAGCGTAGGAGGGCGAGGGGAAAAACTGTTTTTT
TRBJ2-1	TRBV6-1	NA	TRBD1	CASSQADRAAYNEQFF	TGTGCCAGCAGTCAAGCGGACAGGGCGGCCTACAATGAGCAGTTCTTC
TRBJ1-5	TRBV28	medium-sized	NA	CASSPEGRQPQHF	TGTGCCAGCAGTCCGGAGGGGAGGCAGCCCCAGCATTTT
TRBJ2-1	TRBV20-1	NA	NA	CSPFRNEQFF	TGCAGTCCCTTTCGGAATGAGCAGTTCTTC
TRBJ2-1	TRBV28	NA	NA	CASNHVGGEQFF	TGTGCCAGCAACCATGTAGGCGGGGAGCAGTTCTTC
TRBJ2-5	TRBV18	once	TRBD2	CASSPKGLAGVGETQYF	TGTGCCAGCTCCCCAAAGGGACTAGCGGGAGTTGGAGAGACCCAGTACTTC
TRBJ1-1	TRBV3-1/TRBV3-2	NA	NA	CASSTGLNTEAFF	TGTGCCAGCAGCACAGGGCTGAACACTGAAGCTTTCTTT
TRBJ2-3	TRBV4-3	NA	TRBD2	CASSLSVGGEGDTQYF	TGCGCCAGCAGCCTATCTGTCGGCGGGGAGGGAGATACGCAGTATTTT
TRBJ2-2	TRBV5-4	NA	NA	CASSRPVGGGSRSGELFF	TGTGCCAGCAGCAGACCCGTCGGAGGGGGCAGTCGTAGCGGGGAGCTGTTTTTT
TRBJ2-7	TRBV20-1	NA	TRBD2	CSASGFRLAGAFEAYEQYF	TGCAGTGCTAGTGGCTTTCGGCTAGCGGGAGCCTTCGAAGCCTACGAGCAGTACTTC
TRBJ1-1	TRBV7-9	NA	NA	CASSTRLRNTEAFF	TGTGCCAGCAGCACCCGTCTAAGGAACACTGAAGCTTTCTTT
TRBJ2-2	TRBV6-5	NA	TRBD1	CASSRDRGNGELFF	TGTGCCAGCAGCCGGGACAGGGGGAACGGGGAGCTGTTTTTT
TRBJ2-5	TRBV6-5	once	NA	CASSYSTGTQYF	TGTGCCAGCAGTTACTCCACGGGGACCCAGTACTTC
TRBJ1-2	TRBV11-3	once	TRBD1	CASSFLQGVRGYTF	TGTGCCAGCAGCTTCCTTCAGGGGGTTCGGGGCTACACCTTC
TRBJ1-5	TRBV7-6	NA	NA	CASSLADTSNQPQHF	TGTGCCAGCAGCTTGGCTGACACGAGCAATCAGCCCCAGCATTTT
TRBJ1-6	TRBV4-2	NA	NA	CASSPGRGGFTDSPLHF	TGTGCCAGCAGCCCCGGGCGGGGGGGTTTTACTGATTCACCCCTCCACTTT
TRBJ2-1	TRBV5-4	NA	TRBD2	CASSLRSGVYNEQFF	TGTGCCAGCAGCCTTAGGAGCGGGGTCTACAATGAGCAGTTCTTC
TRBJ2-5	TRBV4-3	NA	NA	CASSQDWGVGGLRDQETQYF	TGCGCCAGCAGCCAAGATTGGGGCGTGGGGGGGCTACGGGACCAAGAGACCCAGTACTTC
TRBJ1-1	TRBV28	few	TRBD1	CASSPSTGVMAEAFF	TGTGCCAGCAGCCCATCGACAGGGGTAATGGCTGAAGCTTTCTTT
TRBJ2-1	TRBV19	NA	TRBD2	CASSQSGTSGRGRFF	TGTGCCAGTAGTCAATCTGGGACTAGCGGGCGCGGGCGGTTCTTC
TRBJ1-1	TRBV18	NA	TRBD1	CASSHDRGMNTEAFF	TGTGCCAGCTCACACGACAGGGGTATGAACACTGAAGCTTTCTTT
TRBJ1-1	TRBV2	NA	TRBD1	CASSQQGAENTEAFF	TGTGCCAGCAGTCAACAGGGGGCAGAGAACACTGAAGCTTTCTTT
TRBJ2-3	TRBV3-1/TRBV3-2	NA	TRBD1	CASSQGTGTQYF	TGTGCCAGCAGCCAAGGGACAGGTACGCAGTATTTT
TRBJ2-7	TRBV2	NA	TRBD1	CASSPGQGPYEQYF	TGTGCCAGCAGCCCGGGACAGGGGCCCTACGAGCAGTACTTC
TRBJ2-1	TRBV19	NA	TRBD2	CASGGDYGNEQFF	TGTGCCAGCGGGGGGGACTATGGCAATGAGCAGTTCTTC
TRBJ1-2	TRBV24-1	NA	TRBD1	CATSDTGTGGASYTF	TGTGCCACCAGTGACACTGGGACAGGGGGCGCAAGCTACACCTTC
TRBJ2-7	TRBV3-1/TRBV3-2	NA	TRBD1	CASSHPGQSYEQYF	TGTGCCAGCAGCCACCCGGGACAGTCCTACGAGCAGTACTTC
TRBJ2-1	TRBV15	NA	TRBD2	CATSRGLAAYNEQFF	TGTGCCACCAGCAGAGGGCTAGCGGCATACAATGAGCAGTTCTTC
TRBJ2-1	TRBV19	NA	NA	CASRNREVYNEQFF	TGTGCCAGTCGGAACAGGGAAGTCTACAATGAGCAGTTCTTC
TRBJ2-7	TRBV7-6	NA	NA	CASSLATGYLRGEQYF	TGTGCCAGCAGCTTAGCGACAGGATACCTCCGGGGAGAGCAGTACTTC
TRBJ2-7	TRBV30	NA	NA	CAFSSGLNEQYF	TGTGCCTTCTCCTCGGGACTCAACGAGCAGTACTTC
TRBJ1-1	TRBV7-9	NA	NA	CASSLGTVNTEAFF	TGTGCCAGCAGCTTAGGGACAGTGAACACTGAAGCTTTCTTT
TRBJ2-7	TRBV5-4	NA	TRBD2	CASSLVGTSGRYEQYF	TGTGCCAGCAGCTTGGTGGGGACTAGCGGGAGATACGAGCAGTACTTC
TRBJ2-3	TRBV4-2	few	TRBD1	CASSPGQSLTDTQYF	TGTGCCAGCAGCCCGGGACAGTCGCTCACAGATACGCAGTATTTT
TRBJ2-4	TRBV11-2	NA	NA	CASSSLDTVTIQYF	TGTGCCAGCAGCTCCTTGGACACGGTGACCATTCAGTACTTC
TRBJ1-4	TRBV3-1/TRBV3-2	NA	TRBD1	CASSQVRDRGLATNEKLFF	TGTGCCAGCAGCCAAGTAAGGGACAGGGGCCTTGCAACTAATGAAAAACTGTTTTTT
TRBJ1-6	TRBV7-9	few	NA	CASTPTENSPLHF	TGTGCCAGCACTCCGACAGAGAATTCACCCCTCCACTTT